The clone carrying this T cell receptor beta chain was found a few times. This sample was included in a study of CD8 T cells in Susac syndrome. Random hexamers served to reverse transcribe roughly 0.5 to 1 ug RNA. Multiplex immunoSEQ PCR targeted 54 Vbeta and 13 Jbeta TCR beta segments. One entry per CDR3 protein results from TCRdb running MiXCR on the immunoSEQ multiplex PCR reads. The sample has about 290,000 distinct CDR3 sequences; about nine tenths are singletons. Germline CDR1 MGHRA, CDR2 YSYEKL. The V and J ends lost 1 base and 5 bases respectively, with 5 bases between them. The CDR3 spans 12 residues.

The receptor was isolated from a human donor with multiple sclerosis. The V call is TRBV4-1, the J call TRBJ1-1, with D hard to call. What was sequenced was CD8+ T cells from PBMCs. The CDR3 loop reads CASSQGATEAFF. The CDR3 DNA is TGCGCCAGCAGCCAAGGTGCTACTGAAGCTTTCTTT.